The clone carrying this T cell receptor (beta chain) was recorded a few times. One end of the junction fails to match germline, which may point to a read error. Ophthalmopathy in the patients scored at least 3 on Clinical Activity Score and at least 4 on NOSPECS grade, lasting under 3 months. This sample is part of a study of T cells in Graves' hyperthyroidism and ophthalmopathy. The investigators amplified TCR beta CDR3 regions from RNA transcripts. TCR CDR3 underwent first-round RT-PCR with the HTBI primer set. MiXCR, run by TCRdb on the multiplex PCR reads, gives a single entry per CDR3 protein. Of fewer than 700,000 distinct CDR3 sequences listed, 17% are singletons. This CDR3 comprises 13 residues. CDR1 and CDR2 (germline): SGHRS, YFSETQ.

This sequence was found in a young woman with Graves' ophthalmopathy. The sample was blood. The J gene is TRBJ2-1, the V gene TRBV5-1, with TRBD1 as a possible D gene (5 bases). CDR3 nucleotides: TGCGCCAGCGGCTTGGAAGGGGTCAATGAGCAGTTCTTC. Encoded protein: CASGLEGVNEQFF.